One sample yielded the 30 T cell receptor beta chains listed below, sequenced in a study of long-term antiretroviral therapy in people with HIV. A v3.0 immunoSEQ assay was performed at survey level. Using immunoSEQ multiplex PCR, the repertoire was profiled, and TCRdb retains in-frame clones only, with some absent. Among 20,000 to 30,000 clones, 85% to 90% were seen once, and the ten largest hold roughly 4.8%. This specimen consisted of unsorted PBMCs, obtained 2.7 years after starting antiretroviral therapy. These receptor sequences come from a man in his forties with HIV.

The CDR3 region has the DNA TGTGCCAGCAGCTTAGAAGGCACAGATACGCAGTATTTT. This encodes CASSLEGTDTQYF. The chain uses TRBV7-2 and TRBJ2-3; the D is unclear. V lost 1 base and J lost 1, with 3 bases in between. CDR3 length equals 13 residues. CDR1 is SGHTA, CDR2 FQGNSA, per germline.

The chain carries TRBV30 and TRBJ1-1; D gene ambiguous. CDR1 is GTSNPN, CDR2 SVGIG, per germline (reference sequence). This CDR3 has 12 amino acids. V was pared by 2 bases and J by 5 bases, with 9 bases between. CDR3 bases: TGTGCCTGGAGTACCGGAACGACTGAAGCTTTCTTT. Amino acids: CAWSTGTTEAFF.

This rearrangement joins TRBV30 to TRBJ1-1, with a tentative D call TRBD1 (5 bases). This CDR3 comprises 13 residues. The V end lost 1 base, the J end lost 1 base, and 7 bases lay between the germline ends. Germline V CDR1 and CDR2: GTSNPN, SVGIG (reference sequence). For the CDR3, the DNA is TGTGCCTGGAGTGAGCAGGGGAACACTGAAGCTTTCTTT. Protein sequence: CAWSEQGNTEAFF.

This chain uses TRBV9 with TRBJ2-1; the match to TRBD2 covers 11 bases. The germline gives CDR1 SGDLS, CDR2 YYNGEE. This CDR3 spans 16 amino acids. The junction had 1 base not matched to a gene; V was cut back by 2 bases and J by 0 bases. CDR3 coding DNA: TGTGCCAGCAGCGTCGGACTAGCGGGCTCCTACAATGAGCAGTTCTTC. It specifies CASSVGLAGSYNEQFF.

The V call is TRBV6-5, the J call TRBJ2-7; either TRBD1 or TRBD2 may supply D (5 bases each). The V and J ends lost 6 bases and 5 bases respectively, with 20 bases between them. CDR3 length: 15 amino acids. Germline V gene lookup returns CDR1 MNHEY and CDR2 SVGAGI. The CDR3: CASSRGVTARDEQYF. For the CDR3, the DNA is TGTGCCAGCAGCCGAGGGGTTACAGCTAGAGACGAGCAGTACTTC.

This chain links TRBV7-2 with TRBJ1-5, with D perhaps matching TRBD1 (5 bases). Germline V gene data show CDR1 as SGHTA and CDR2 as FQGNSA. V lost 5 bases and J lost 3, with 14 bases in between. CDR3 length: 15 amino acids. The CDR3 DNA reads as TGTGCCAGCAGCCCCTCGTCAGGGACCAATCAGCCCCAGCATTTT. It specifies CASSPSSGTNQPQHF. The entire variable domain, with the rest obtained from reference TRBV7-2 and TRBJ1-5, is as follows: GAGVSQSPSNKVTEKGKDVELRCDPISGHTALYWYRQSLGQGLEFLIYFQGNSAPDKSGLPSDRFSAERTGGSVSTLTIQRTQQEDSAVYLCASSPSSGTNQPQHFGDGTRLSIL.

The rearrangement links TRBV29-1 to TRBJ2-3; tentatively, D is TRBD2 (5 bases). With 5 bases removed from V and 0 bases from J, the gap between germline ends came to 15 bases. This CDR3 has 15 amino acids. The germline V gene encodes CDR1 SQVTM and CDR2 ANQGSEA. The CDR3 coding sequence is TGCAGCGTTTTGAAGGAGGCCAGAAGCACAGATACGCAGTATTTT. This sequence encodes CSVLKEARSTDTQYF.

The chain links TRBV5-6 to TRBJ1-2, with no clear D. The V and J ends lost 1 base and 3 bases respectively, with 13 bases between them. Germline CDR1 SGHDT, CDR2 YYEEEE. The CDR3 has 15 residues. CDR3 sequence: CASSLWVDIHYGYTF. The CDR3 region has the DNA TGTGCCAGCAGCTTGTGGGTTGACATACACTATGGCTACACCTTC.

CDR3 loop: CAITDGAYGYTF. In DNA, the CDR3 is TGTGCCATCACCGATGGAGCCTATGGCTACACCTTC. The rearrangement joins TRBV10-3 to TRBJ1-2, with D uncertain. In germline, CDR1 is ENHRY, CDR2 SYGVKD. Trimming removed 7 bases from V and 4 bases from J, with 10 bases in between. The CDR3 sequence is 12 residues long.

V usage is TRBV29-1 and J usage is TRBJ1-1, with D hard to call. Germline assignment: CDR1 SQVTM and CDR2 ANQGSEA. The CDR3 is 14 residues long. V gave up 0 bases and J gave up 4 bases, with 12 bases separating them. Here the CDR3 reads CSVEEVAYGTEAFF. CDR3 nucleotides: TGCAGCGTTGAAGAGGTTGCCTATGGCACTGAAGCTTTCTTT. Full variable domain (remainder filled in from reference TRBV29-1 and TRBJ1-1): SAVISQKPSRDICQRGTSLTIQCQVDSQVTMMFWYRQQPGQSLTLIATANQGSEATYESGFVIDKFPISRPNLTFSTLTVSNMSPEDSSIYLCSVEEVAYGTEAFFGQGTRLTVV.

Only a few counts were recorded for this clone. This chain links TRBV10-3 with TRBJ1-2; tentatively, D is TRBD1 (6 bases). The V end was cut by 3 bases, the J end by 2 bases, with 13 bases between. This CDR3 contains 15 residues. Germline V gene data show CDR1 as ENHRY and CDR2 as SYGVKD. The CDR3 protein is CAISDNAGQNYGYTF. In nucleotides, the CDR3 is TGTGCCATCAGTGATAATGCGGGACAAAACTATGGCTACACCTTC.

The genes are TRBV18 and TRBJ1-1; TRBD1 is a possible D gene (6 bases). The CDR3 spans 15 residues. Trimming left V 0 bases short and J 4 bases short, with 12 bases between. CDR1 is KGHSH, CDR2 LQKENI, per germline. The CDR3, as DNA: TGTGCCAGCTCACCACCGGGGGGCTGGGGCACTGAAGCTTTCTTT. Translating gives CASSPPGGWGTEAFF.

The chain joins TRBV6-5 to TRBJ2-7; D ambiguous. The CDR3 contains 16 residues. Looked up from germline, CDR1 is MNHEY and CDR2 is SVGAGI. V lost 0 bases and J lost 5, with 17 bases in between. CDR3 bases: TGTGCCAGCAGTTACTCTCGGTGGGGTAGGGCCGACGAGCAGTACTTC. Protein: CASSYSRWGRADEQYF.

J is TRBJ1-4 and V is TRBV4-2; 11 bases map to TRBD1. The trim removed 0 bases at V and 8 bases at J, leaving 5 bases unmatched. CDR3 length: 16 amino acids. Germline-derived CDR1 and CDR2 are LGHNA and YNFKEQ. The CDR3: CASSQEPGTGGEKLFF. CDR3 sequence (DNA): TGTGCCAGCAGCCAAGAGCCCGGGACAGGGGGGGAAAAACTGTTTTTT.

The sample holds one count of this clone. The rearrangement joins TRBV7-9 to TRBJ2-1; 8 nucleotides agree with TRBD2. This CDR3 is built from 15 residues. Unmatched junction bases numbered 9, after V lost 5 bases and J lost 6 bases. CDR1 is SEHNR, CDR2 FQNEAQ, per germline (reference sequence). CDR3: CASSPSLAGGNEQFF. The CDR3 DNA reads TGTGCCAGCAGCCCTAGCCTCGCGGGGGGCAATGAGCAGTTCTTC.

The chain combines TRBV7-9 with TRBJ1-1; D gene unclear. Germline V CDR1 and CDR2: SEHNR, FQNEAQ (reference sequence). The CDR3 loop spans 15 amino acids. V was clipped by 2 bases and J by 4 bases, with 14 bases between them. This CDR3 is CASSLSQSRATEAFF. In DNA, the CDR3 is TGTGCCAGCAGCTTATCGCAATCACGGGCCACTGAAGCTTTCTTT.

The chain has TRBV7-7 and TRBJ2-5; TRBD2 matches 13 bases. Germline CDR1 reads SSHAT; CDR2 reads FNYEAQ (reference sequence). The CDR3 has 18 amino acids. The ends lost 5 bases at V and 5 bases at J; junction bases unmatched: 14. The CDR3 loop reads CASSPRAGLAGMGETQYF. The CDR3 DNA reads as TGTGCCAGCAGCCCGCGGGCGGGACTAGCGGGGATGGGGGAGACCCAGTACTTC. Variable domain in full (rest from reference TRBV7-7 and TRBJ2-5): GAGVSQSPRYKVTKRGQDVTLRCDPISSHATLYWYQQALGQGPEFLTYFNYEAQPDKSGLPSDRFSAERPEGSISTLTIQRTEQRDSAMYRCASSPRAGLAGMGETQYFGPGTRLLVL.

This clone was observed a single time. The chain employs TRBV13 and TRBJ2-6, with 7 bases aligning to TRBD1. The CDR3 has 18 amino acids. Germline CDR1 and CDR2: PRHDT and FYEKMQ (reference sequence). The V gene end was trimmed by 1 base and the J gene end by 0 bases; junction bases not matched to a gene: 6. CDR3 residues: CASSLEGQVLSGANVLTF. The CDR3 DNA is TGTGCCAGCAGCTTAGAAGGACAGGTCCTCTCTGGGGCCAACGTCCTGACTTTC. Drawing the rest from reference TRBV13 and TRBJ2-6, the complete variable domain is AAGVIQSPRHLIKEKRETATLKCYPIPRHDTVYWYQQGPGQDPQFLISFYEKMQSDKGSIPDRFSAQQFSDYHSELNMSSLELGDSALYFCASSLEGQVLSGANVLTFGAGSRLTVL.

In nucleotides, the CDR3 is TGTGCCAGCAGCTTAACCACCGGGACAGGCACAGATACGCAGTATTTT. Its protein is CASSLTTGTGTDTQYF. J is TRBJ2-3 and V is TRBV7-9; 7 bases agree with TRBD1. The J segment lost 1 base and the V segment lost 2 bases, leaving 6 bases of the junction unmatched. CDR1 is SEHNR and CDR2 is FQNEAQ in the germline V gene (reference sequence). The CDR3 contains 16 residues.

V is TRBV7-9 and J is TRBJ2-7; no reliable D call. Trimming took 4 bases from V and 2 from J, leaving 3 bases between them. This CDR3 contains 11 residues. Germline loops: CDR1 SEHNR, CDR2 FQNEAQ (reference sequence). CDR3: CASSSTYEQYF. The CDR3 nucleotides are TGTGCCAGCAGCTCCACCTACGAGCAGTACTTC.

This chain links TRBV27 with TRBJ1-1; 9 positions match TRBD1. After removal of 5 bases from V and 4 bases from J, the junction contained 8 bases not matched to a gene. Germline V gives CDR1 MNHEY, CDR2 SMNVEV (reference sequence). This CDR3 contains 15 residues. CDR3 bases: TGTGCCAGCAGTCCTTGGACAGGGGAGTTCACTGAAGCTTTCTTT. Translating it yields CASSPWTGEFTEAFF.

V is TRBV27 and J is TRBJ2-7, with D tentatively TRBD1 (6 bases). Germline lookup yields CDR1 MNHEY and CDR2 SMNVEV (reference sequence). The CDR3 loop spans 16 amino acids. V lost 6 bases to trimming and J lost 3 bases, with 21 bases between them. The CDR3 loop reads CASSSPSAKGVYEQYF. The DNA for the CDR3 is TGTGCCAGCAGCTCCCCGTCCGCAAAGGGGGTCTACGAGCAGTACTTC.

The V gene is TRBV11-2, the J gene TRBJ2-3, with 11 bases aligning to TRBD1. The length of the CDR3 is 14 residues. Trimming cost V 5 bases and J 10 bases; bases outside gene matches: 8. Germline V gene sequence: CDR1 SGHAT, CDR2 FQNNGV. The CDR3 coding sequence is TGTGCCAGCAGCCCCGGGACAGGGGGTGTCGCGCAGTATTTT. This translates into CASSPGTGGVAQYF.

CDR3 nucleotide sequence: TGTGCCAGCTCACCGTCACAGGGTGGGATCGCTGAAGCTTTCTTT. Amino acids: CASSPSQGGIAEAFF. The V and J genes are TRBV18 and TRBJ1-1; a weak D match, TRBD1 (6 bases). Trimming took 3 bases from V and 6 from J, leaving 17 bases between them. This CDR3 has 15 amino acids. Germline CDR1 reads KGHSH; CDR2 reads LQKENI.

The chain recombines TRBV2 with TRBJ1-2; D unclear. The length of the CDR3 is 14 residues. CDR1 is SNHLY, CDR2 FYNNEI, per germline. V lost 6 bases, J lost 4 bases, and 15 bases lay in between. CDR3 loop: CASSLSRAPYGYTF. The CDR3 DNA reads as TGTGCCAGCAGCCTCTCTAGGGCCCCCTATGGCTACACCTTC.

The chain couples TRBV6-1 to TRBJ1-2, with a weak D call TRBD1 (5 bases). Per the germline V gene, CDR1 is MNHNS and CDR2 is SASEGT. The CDR3 spans 15 residues. Trimming pared 0 bases from V and 4 bases from J, leaving 12 bases between. The CDR3 DNA reads TGTGCCAGCAGTGAAGCGGAGGGGATGGGCTATGGCTACACCTTC. Protein: CASSEAEGMGYGYTF.

The gene calls are TRBV28 and TRBJ1-1, with TRBD1 matching over 8 bases. The V gene's germline CDR1 is MDHEN and CDR2 SYDVKM. Germline trimming cut 3 bases from V and 10 bases from J; bases unmatched to any gene: 19. This CDR3 comprises 17 residues. CDR3 nucleotide sequence: TGTGCCAGCAGTTTGACTAGCCGAGGGACAGGAAGGTTGGGAGCTTTCTTT. Its translation is CASSLTSRGTGRLGAFF.

This rearrangement joins TRBV6-6 to TRBJ2-3, with TRBD2 matching 8 bases. The CDR3 has 15 amino acids. The germline V gene has CDR1 MNHNY and CDR2 SVGAGI (reference sequence). After removal of 2 bases from V and 1 base from J, the junction contained 2 bases not matched to a gene. CDR3 coding DNA: TGTGCCAGCAGTTACCCGGGGGGGGGCACAGATACGCAGTATTTT. Residues: CASSYPGGGTDTQYF.

This chain joins TRBV5-6 and TRBJ1-5; 7 bases are shared with TRBD1. Trimming took 2 bases from V and 6 from J; bases not matched to a gene: 8. Germline loops: CDR1 SGHDT, CDR2 YYEEEE. The CDR3 spans 15 residues. CDR3 nucleotides: TGTGCCAGCAGCTTCGACGGACAGGTTGGTCAGCCCCAGCATTTT. Translated, it gives CASSFDGQVGQPQHF.

The V call is TRBV14, the J call TRBJ2-2; 8 bases are shared with TRBD1. The CDR3 has 14 residues. The germline CDR1 and CDR2 sequences are SGHDN and FVKESK. J was trimmed by 6 bases and V by 4 bases; bases with no gene match: 4. CDR3 amino acids: CASSPWTGPGELFF. CDR3 bases: TGTGCCAGCAGCCCCTGGACAGGGCCCGGGGAGCTGTTTTTT.